This T cell receptor beta chain was observed in a study of cytomegalovirus exposure and HLA in healthy donors. Study-level points and caveats: A later analysis linked 15,000 to 20,000 TCR beta sequences to HLA alleles at 0.05 false discovery rate. Researchers reported in a later analysis that a missense DCLRE1C variant was tied to TCR beta V- and J-gene trimming. Most CMV-associated TCR beta chains appeared HLA-restricted in a later analysis.

With respect to this clone: Its target is unknown. The junction differs from germline at one of its ends, possibly a read error.

PCR employed 60 Vbeta and 13 Jbeta primers. Original analysis: An analysis that came later counted 60 million to 80 million unique TCR beta chains, 9 million to 12 million shared. Data came from immunoSEQ multiplex PCR; TCRdb stores just in-frame clones and leaves some out. V, J and clone size derive from that table, while D and trimming were established from the DNA sequence. The sample lists fewer than 250,000 clones, around 86% occurring once. Sequenced input: PBMCs. The TCR sequence derives from a man aged 25 to 40 in good health and CMV-seronegative.

The CDR3: CASSGRLAGGRNEQLF. The CDR3 nucleotides are TGTGCCAGCAGTGGCCGCCTAGCGGGAGGTCGGAATGAGCAGCTCTTC. V is TRBV6-1 and J is TRBJ2-1; TRBD2 agrees at 11 bases. The CDR3 sequence is 16 residues long. Germline V gene lookup returns CDR1 MNHNS and CDR2 SASEGT.